This TCR beta chain was obtained from a study of blood T cell repertoires in COVID-19 (dated by TCRdb to about 2020). Study-wide context: The collaborator samples originated in the United States, Italy and Spain and spanned the acute and convalescent phases of COVID-19. Nearly every sample came with metadata listing a de-identified subject ID, COVID-19 status, age in years and sex. Where HLA class I and class II types were available, the types were taken from metadata supplied by the sample provider, not from assay-based typing. The repertoires were released in a freely available public database meant as a resource for research on the immune response to SARS-CoV-2. Subjects who had been exposed to COVID-19, were actively infected with it, or had recovered from it provided the deeply sampled blood TCRbeta repertoires that made up the dataset. The samples were drawn from the first 160 participants of the ongoing ImmuneRACE study and from 950 to 1,500 subjects provided by 6 global collaborators. The material from the prospective study consisted of cDNA or gDNA derived from T cells, B-cell-depleted T cells, or PBMCs. Overall study results and their limits: Clinical and demographic metadata were provided uncurated, with the amount varying by source and participant.

The immunoSEQ Assay, a bias-controlled multiplex PCR, was used to amplify TCRbeta CDR3 regions from genomic DNA. The authors' pipeline ran thus. Nucleated cell counts per sample were estimated from amplification of reference gene primers within the assay. To quantify the absolute abundance of each unique TCRbeta CDR3 rearrangement, sequence reads were collapsed and filtered. For each sample, productive Simpson clonality was calculated by taking the square root of Simpson's diversity index across productive rearrangements. This is the immuneACCESS table as TCRdb keeps it, with only in-frame sequences that have V and J called. A part of the clones is gone; compared with another copy, unresolved V genes explain less than half, and the rest is unexplained. V and J calls plus clone size are reproduced from that table; the DNA served to infer D and trimming. The sample table holds 120,000 or so clones, of which roughly 90% were seen once. The ten most abundant clones make up roughly 7.6% of the sample.

With regard to this clone: Its binding antigen is unknown. No quality values exist for individual bases; no much larger clone is one base distant.

Whole blood was collected in K2EDTA tubes by collaborating institutions according to the institutions' own protocols. For TCRbeta analysis, collaborators shipped samples as frozen whole blood, isolated PBMCs, or DNA extracted from either of those sample types. V drops 4 bases and J drops 3 bases, leaving 9 bases in between. Including the terminal cysteine and phenylalanine, the CDR3 comprises 13 residues. CDR3 DNA only is kept here, 39 bases in frame from base 1. CDR1 MNHEY and CDR2 SVGAGI are derived from the germline V gene. The chain couples TRBV6-5 to TRBJ1-1; the D gene cannot be resolved reliably. Sequenced material: peripheral blood. The receptor comes from a man aged 50-60 years with acute or convalescent COVID-19. The nucleotide sequence reads TGTGCCAGCAGTTTTCTGAGGGACACTGAAGCTTTCTTT. It translates as CASSFLRDTEAFF.